One and the same sample provided the 21 T cell receptor beta chains below, sequenced in a study of CD8 T cells in Susac syndrome. Reverse transcription of roughly 0.5 to 1 ug RNA was carried out with random hexamers. TCRdb re-analysed the immunoSEQ multiplex PCR reads in MiXCR, keeping a single row per CDR3 protein. The sample consists of about 430,000 distinct CDR3 sequences, approximately 89% of them appearing once. Sequenced material: CD8+ T cells from PBMCs. These receptors were obtained from a human donor with multiple sclerosis.

This clonotype was recorded a few times. The genes are TRBV7-6 and TRBJ2-7; unclear D gene. Trimming shortened V by 1 base and J by 4 bases, and 8 bases separated the two germline ends. CDR1 is SGHVS, CDR2 FNYEAQ, per germline. The CDR3 consists of 13 residues. The CDR3 spells CASSLDEGYEQYF. The CDR3 DNA follows: TGTGCCAGCAGCTTAGACGAAGGTTACGAGCAGTACTTC.

The chain is built from TRBV7-3 and TRBJ2-1; no definite D call. V lost 4 bases and J lost 2, with 6 bases in between. The CDR3 loop spans 13 amino acids. Germline lookup yields CDR1 SGHTA and CDR2 FQGTGA. The CDR3 loop reads CASSSEAYNEQFF. CDR3 DNA sequence: TGTGCCAGCAGCTCAGAGGCCTACAATGAGCAGTTCTTC.

The chain recombines TRBV6-5 with TRBJ2-7, with 8 bases matching TRBD2. The CDR3 has 17 amino acids. V gave up 2 bases and J gave up 5 bases; unmatched junction bases: 14. CDR1 and CDR2 from the germline V gene are MNHEY and SVGAGI. CDR3 DNA: TGTGCCAGCAGTTACGATAAGCGGGAGAGCCTCATGAACGAGCAGTACTTC. Translation gives CASSYDKRESLMNEQYF.

CDR3 coding DNA: TGTGCCAGCAGTACCCTTAAATGGCGGGAGGGAAAATACAATGAGCAGTTCTTC. This sequence encodes CASSTLKWREGKYNEQFF. The V and J genes are TRBV28 and TRBJ2-1; 9 bases line up with TRBD2. V shed 5 bases and J 4 bases; nucleotides not matched to a gene: 15. CDR1 and CDR2 (germline): MDHEN, SYDVKM. The CDR3 loop spans 18 amino acids. Together with reference TRBV28 and TRBJ2-1, the CDR3 gives the full variable domain: DVKVTQSSRYLVKRTGEKVFLECVQDMDHENMFWYRQDPGLGLRLIYFSYDVKMKEKGDIPEGYSVSREKKERFSLILESASTNQTSMYLCASSTLKWREGKYNEQFFGPGTRLTVL.

This CDR3 reads CASSSPGTEHTDTQYF. The CDR3 DNA reads as TGCGCCAGCAGCTCTCCCGGGACTGAACACACAGATACGCAGTATTTT. V gene TRBV5-1 combines with J gene TRBJ2-3, with D maybe TRBD2 (6 bases). CDR3 length equals 16 residues. Germline CDR1 and CDR2: SGHRS and YFSETQ. Trimming pared 3 bases from V and 2 bases from J, leaving 16 bases between.

CDR3: CASIMTGGVGSPLHF. CDR3 DNA: TGTGCCAGTATCATGACAGGGGGCGTCGGCTCACCCCTCCACTTT. The chain couples TRBV19 to TRBJ1-6; 10 bases match TRBD1. This CDR3 is 15 amino acids long. Germline-derived CDR1 and CDR2 are LNHDA and SQIVND (reference sequence). V shed 7 bases, J shed 10 bases, and the junction held 10 bases outside the gene matches.

V and J are TRBV15 and TRBJ2-1; D is unresolved. Trimming cost V 7 bases and J 2 bases, with 12 bases left between them. Looked up from germline, CDR1 is LNHNV and CDR2 is YYDKDF (reference sequence). The CDR3 is 14 amino acids. CDR3 sequence (DNA): TGTGCCACCACCTTGGTGGGTACCTACAATGAGCAGTTCTTC. As protein: CATTLVGTYNEQFF.

This clonotype was seen a handful of times. The rearrangement links TRBV6-1 to TRBJ1-1, with D uncertain. The CDR3 contains 14 residues. The germline V gene encodes CDR1 MNHNS and CDR2 SASEGT. The ends were cut back, 8 bases at V and 1 base at J, with 14 bases in the middle. CDR3 loop: CASYLTEANTEAFF. The CDR3 DNA sequence: TGTGCCAGCTATTTGACCGAAGCGAACACTGAAGCTTTCTTT.

The chain links TRBV7-9 to TRBJ2-7; TRBD1 agrees at 11 bases. The CDR3 runs 17 residues. V gave up 2 bases and J gave up 2 bases; unmatched junction bases: 8. Per the germline V gene, CDR1 is SEHNR and CDR2 is FQNEAQ (reference sequence). CDR3 DNA: TGTGCCAGCAGCTTATCTCCGGGACAGGGGGAAGCCTACGAGCAGTACTTC. Protein product: CASSLSPGQGEAYEQYF. Full variable domain (missing parts from reference TRBV7-9 and TRBJ2-7): DTGVSQNPRHKITKRGQNVTFRCDPISEHNRLYWYRQTLGQGPEFLTYFQNEAQLEKSRLLSDRFSAERPKGSFSTLEIQRTEQGDSAMYLCASSLSPGQGEAYEQYFGPGTRLTVT.

The V gene is TRBV4-1, the J gene TRBJ2-7; possible D gene TRBD2, 6 bases. Germline CDR1 MGHRA, CDR2 YSYEKL. The CDR3 is made up of 15 amino acids. Trimming took off 4 bases at V and 1 base at J, with 14 bases between the two ends. The CDR3 region is CASSRGRDLSYEQYF. In nucleotides, the CDR3 is TGCGCCAGCAGCCGAGGCAGGGACTTATCCTACGAGCAGTACTTC.

The sample holds one count of this clonotype. The chain carries TRBV12-3 or TRBV12-4 and TRBJ2-2; 8 nucleotides agree with TRBD2. Trimming cost V 6 bases and J 5 bases; bases outside gene matches: 11. CDR3 length equals 16 residues. DNA for the CDR3: TGTGCCAGCAGCCCCCGGGGGGGCCAGGGGACCGGGGAGCTGTTTTTT. Translated, it gives CASSPRGGQGTGELFF.

This clonotype is a singleton in its sample. The chain uses TRBV6-1 and TRBJ2-7; no firm D call. Trimming shortened V by 1 base and J by 2 bases, and 6 bases separated the two germline ends. The germline V gene encodes CDR1 MNHNS and CDR2 SASEGT. This CDR3 is built from 13 residues. CDR3 DNA sequence: TGTGCCAGCAGTGAAGGACCTCCCTACGAGCAGTACTTC. It codes for CASSEGPPYEQYF.

The V call is TRBV7-8, the J call TRBJ1-1; possibly TRBD1 for D (5 bases). In germline, CDR1 is SGHVS, CDR2 FQNEAQ. Trimming pared 5 bases from V and 6 bases from J, leaving 19 bases between. The CDR3 runs to 15 residues. CDR3 loop: CASSPSGGGEAEAFF. CDR3 in DNA: TGTGCCAGCAGCCCATCTGGGGGAGGGGAAGCTGAAGCTTTCTTT.

The chain has TRBV6-2 or TRBV6-3 and TRBJ2-1; 10 nucleotides line up with TRBD1. The trim removed 0 bases at V and 5 bases at J, leaving 4 bases unmatched. The germline gives CDR1 MNHEY, CDR2 SVGEGT. The CDR3 contains 16 residues. The CDR3 DNA sequence: TGTGCCAGCAGTTACTCGATCGGGACAGGGGACAATGAGCAGTTCTTC. Translation gives CASSYSIGTGDNEQFF.

This sequence joins TRBV7-2 and TRBJ2-7, with TRBD2 as a possible D gene (5 bases). The V gene lost 7 bases and the J gene lost 3 bases, with 16 bases spanning the gap. Germline V gene sequence: CDR1 SGHTA, CDR2 FQGNSA. There are 14 residues in the CDR3. CDR3 nucleotide sequence: TGTGCCAGCAATTTGCCGGGGATGAACTACGAGCAGTACTTC. As protein: CASNLPGMNYEQYF.

The CDR3 loop reads CASSPDASTDTQYF. The DNA of the CDR3 is TGCGCCAGCAGTCCTGATGCTAGCACAGATACGCAGTATTTT. This sequence joins TRBV5-1 and TRBJ2-3; D not certain. The CDR3 loop spans 14 amino acids. The germline V gene encodes CDR1 SGHRS and CDR2 YFSETQ. The ends were cut back, 5 bases at V and 0 bases at J, with 10 bases in the middle.

In DNA form, the CDR3 reads TGTGCCTGGGCCTCGACTGAAGCTTTCTTT. This sequence encodes CAWASTEAFF. The rearrangement joins TRBV30 to TRBJ1-1; D not certain. Trimming left V 5 bases short and J 5 bases short, with 6 bases between. From germline, CDR1 is GTSNPN and CDR2 SVGIG (reference sequence). The length of the CDR3 is 10 residues.

The rearrangement uses TRBV5-1 and TRBJ2-3; D may be TRBD2 (5 bases). The CDR3 has 17 amino acids. V lost 6 bases and J lost 0, with 20 bases in between. CDR1 and CDR2 from the germline V gene are SGHRS and YFSETQ. DNA for the CDR3: TGCGCCAGCACCCTAGCTTTCCAGAGTCCTAGCACAGATACGCAGTATTTT. Encoded protein: CASTLAFQSPSTDTQYF.

In this sample, this clonotype turned up once. J is TRBJ2-7 and V is TRBV5-1, with D uncertain. The V gene's germline CDR1 is SGHRS and CDR2 YFSETQ. V was shortened by 4 bases and J by 4 bases, with 9 bases between the two germline ends. The CDR3 covers 12 residues. CDR3 in amino acids: CASSEVEYEQYF. CDR3 nucleotides: TGCGCCAGCAGCGAGGTTGAGTACGAGCAGTACTTC.

The chain joins TRBV7-9 to TRBJ2-2, with a possible D match to TRBD1 (5 bases). Germline V gene sequence: CDR1 SEHNR, CDR2 FQNEAQ (reference sequence). With 10 bases removed from V and 7 bases from J, the gap between germline ends came to 13 bases. This CDR3 has 12 residues. CDR3 region: CAIQGRVGELFF. The DNA of the CDR3 is TGTGCCATCCAGGGCCGAGTCGGGGAGCTGTTTTTT.

The chain joins TRBV6-2 or TRBV6-3 to TRBJ2-6, with D uncertain. This CDR3 is built from 14 residues. V was clipped by 7 bases and J by 0 bases, with 7 bases between them. The germline V gene has CDR1 MNHEY and CDR2 SVGEGT. DNA of the CDR3: TGTGCCAGCACCGACCGCTCTGGGGCCAACGTCCTGACTTTC. Encoded protein: CASTDRSGANVLTF.